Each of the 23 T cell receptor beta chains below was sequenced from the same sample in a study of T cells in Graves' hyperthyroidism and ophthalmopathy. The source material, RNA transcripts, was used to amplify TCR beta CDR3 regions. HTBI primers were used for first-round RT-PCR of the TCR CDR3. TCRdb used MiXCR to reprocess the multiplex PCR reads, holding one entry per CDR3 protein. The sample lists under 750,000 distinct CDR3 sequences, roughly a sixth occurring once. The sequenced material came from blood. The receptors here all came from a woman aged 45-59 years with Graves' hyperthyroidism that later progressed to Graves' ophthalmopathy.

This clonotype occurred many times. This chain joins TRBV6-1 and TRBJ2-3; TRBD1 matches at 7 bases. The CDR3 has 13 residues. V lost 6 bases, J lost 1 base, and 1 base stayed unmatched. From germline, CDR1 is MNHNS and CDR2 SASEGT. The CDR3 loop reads CASSDRGTDTQYF. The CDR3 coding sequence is TGTGCCAGCAGCGACAGGGGCACAGATACGCAGTATTTT.

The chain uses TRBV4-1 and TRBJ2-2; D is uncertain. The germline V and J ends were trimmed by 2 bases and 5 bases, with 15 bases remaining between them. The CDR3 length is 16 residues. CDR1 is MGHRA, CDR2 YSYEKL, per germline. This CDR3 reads CASSQRSLGRTGELFF. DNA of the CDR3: TGCGCCAGCAGCCAAAGGTCGCTAGGACGAACCGGGGAGCTGTTTTTT.

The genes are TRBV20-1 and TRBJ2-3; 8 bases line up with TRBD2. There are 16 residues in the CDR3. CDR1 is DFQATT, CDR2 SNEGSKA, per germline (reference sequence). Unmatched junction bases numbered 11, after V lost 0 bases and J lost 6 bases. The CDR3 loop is CSARDGTRVLSDTQYF. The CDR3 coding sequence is TGCAGTGCTAGAGATGGGACTAGAGTTTTGTCGGATACGCAGTATTTT.

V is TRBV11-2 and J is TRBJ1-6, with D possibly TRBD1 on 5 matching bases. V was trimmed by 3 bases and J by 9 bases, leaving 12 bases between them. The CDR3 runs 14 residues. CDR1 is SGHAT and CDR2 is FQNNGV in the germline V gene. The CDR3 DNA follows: TGTGCCAGCAGCTTCGACAGAGATCGTTCACCCCTCCACTTT. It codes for CASSFDRDRSPLHF.

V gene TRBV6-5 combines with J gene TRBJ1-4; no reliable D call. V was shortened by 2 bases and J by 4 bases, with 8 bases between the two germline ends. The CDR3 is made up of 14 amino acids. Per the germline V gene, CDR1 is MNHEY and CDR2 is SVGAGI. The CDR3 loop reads CASSYRGDNEKLFF. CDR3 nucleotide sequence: TGTGCCAGCAGTTACCGCGGAGATAATGAAAAACTGTTTTTT.

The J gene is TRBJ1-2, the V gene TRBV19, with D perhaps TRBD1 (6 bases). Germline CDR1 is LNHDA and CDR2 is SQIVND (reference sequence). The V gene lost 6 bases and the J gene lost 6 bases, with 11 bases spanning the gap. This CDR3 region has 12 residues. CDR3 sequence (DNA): TGTGCCAGTAGCTTTCAGGGGAATGGCTACACCTTC. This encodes CASSFQGNGYTF. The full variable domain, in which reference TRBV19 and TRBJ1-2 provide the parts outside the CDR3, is DGGITQSPKYLFRKEGQNVTLSCEQNLNHDAMYWYRQDPGQGLRLIYYSQIVNDFQKGDIAEGYSVSREKKESFPLTVTSAQKNPTAFYLCASSFQGNGYTFGSGTRLTVV.

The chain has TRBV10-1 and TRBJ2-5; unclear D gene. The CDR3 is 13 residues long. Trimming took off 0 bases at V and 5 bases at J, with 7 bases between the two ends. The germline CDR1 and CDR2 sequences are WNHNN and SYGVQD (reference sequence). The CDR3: CASSESREETQYF. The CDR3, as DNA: TGCGCCAGCAGTGAGTCGAGAGAGGAGACCCAGTACTTC.

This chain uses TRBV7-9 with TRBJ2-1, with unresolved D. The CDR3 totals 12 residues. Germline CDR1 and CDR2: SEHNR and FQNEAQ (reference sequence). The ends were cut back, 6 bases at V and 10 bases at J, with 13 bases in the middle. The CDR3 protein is CASSSSPREQFF. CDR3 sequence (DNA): TGTGCCAGCAGTTCGTCTCCCAGGGAGCAGTTCTTC.

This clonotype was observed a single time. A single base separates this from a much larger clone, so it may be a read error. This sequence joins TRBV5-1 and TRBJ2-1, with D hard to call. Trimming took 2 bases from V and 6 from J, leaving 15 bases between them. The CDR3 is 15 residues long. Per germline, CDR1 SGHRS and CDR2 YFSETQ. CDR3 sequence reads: CASSFYPVSGNEQFF. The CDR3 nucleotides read TGCGCCAGCAGCTTTTACCCGGTTTCGGGCAATGAGCAGTTCTTC.

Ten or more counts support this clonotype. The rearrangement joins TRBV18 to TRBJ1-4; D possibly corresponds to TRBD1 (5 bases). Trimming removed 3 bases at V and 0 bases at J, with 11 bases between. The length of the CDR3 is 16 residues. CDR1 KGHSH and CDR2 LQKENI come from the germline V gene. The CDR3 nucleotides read TGTGCCAGCTCACCCCGACAGCCCTCAACTAATGAAAAACTGTTTTTT. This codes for CASSPRQPSTNEKLFF.

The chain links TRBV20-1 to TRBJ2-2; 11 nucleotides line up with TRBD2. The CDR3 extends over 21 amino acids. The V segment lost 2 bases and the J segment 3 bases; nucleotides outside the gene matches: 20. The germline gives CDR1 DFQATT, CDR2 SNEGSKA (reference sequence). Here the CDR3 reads CSARPIPPLSGTSGYTGELFF. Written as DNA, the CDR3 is TGCAGTGCTAGACCTATACCCCCTCTCTCCGGGACTAGCGGATACACCGGGGAGCTGTTTTTT.

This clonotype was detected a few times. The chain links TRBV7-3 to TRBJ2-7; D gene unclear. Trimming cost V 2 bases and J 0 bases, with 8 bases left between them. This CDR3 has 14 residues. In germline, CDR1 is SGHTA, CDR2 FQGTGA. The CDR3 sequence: CASSLRTFSYEQYF. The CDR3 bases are TGTGCCAGCAGCTTACGCACCTTCTCCTACGAGCAGTACTTC.

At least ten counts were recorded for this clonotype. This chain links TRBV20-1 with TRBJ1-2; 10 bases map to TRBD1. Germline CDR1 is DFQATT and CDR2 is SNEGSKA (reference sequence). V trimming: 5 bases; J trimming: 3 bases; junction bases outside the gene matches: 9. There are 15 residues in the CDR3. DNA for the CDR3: TGCAGTGCTGAAACCGGGACAGGGGCAGACTATGGCTACACCTTC. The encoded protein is CSAETGTGADYGYTF.

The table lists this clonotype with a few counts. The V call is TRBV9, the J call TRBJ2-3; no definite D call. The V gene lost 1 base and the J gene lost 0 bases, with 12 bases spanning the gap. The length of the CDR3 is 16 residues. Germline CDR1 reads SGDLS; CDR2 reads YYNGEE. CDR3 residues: CASSVYGGSSTDTQYF. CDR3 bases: TGTGCCAGCAGCGTATACGGCGGATCTAGCACAGATACGCAGTATTTT.

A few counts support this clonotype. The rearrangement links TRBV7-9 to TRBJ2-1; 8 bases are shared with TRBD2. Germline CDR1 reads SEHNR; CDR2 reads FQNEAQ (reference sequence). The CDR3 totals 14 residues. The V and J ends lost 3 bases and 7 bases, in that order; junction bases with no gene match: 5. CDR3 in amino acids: CASSFDGGGNEQFF. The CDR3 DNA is TGTGCCAGCAGCTTTGACGGGGGGGGTAATGAGCAGTTCTTC.

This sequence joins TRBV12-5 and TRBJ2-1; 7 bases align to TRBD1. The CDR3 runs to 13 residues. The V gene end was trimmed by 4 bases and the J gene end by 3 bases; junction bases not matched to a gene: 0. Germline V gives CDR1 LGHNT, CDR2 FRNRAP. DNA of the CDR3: TGTGCTAGTGGTTGGGACAGCTACAATGAGCAGTTCTTC. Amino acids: CASGWDSYNEQFF.

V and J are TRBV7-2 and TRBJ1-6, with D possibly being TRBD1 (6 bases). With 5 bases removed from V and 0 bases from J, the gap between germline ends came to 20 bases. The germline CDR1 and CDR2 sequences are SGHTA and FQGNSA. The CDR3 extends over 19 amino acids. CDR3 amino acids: CASSRSRGQTSSYNSPLHF. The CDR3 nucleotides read TGTGCCAGCAGCCGGAGCCGTGGACAGACGAGCTCCTATAATTCACCCCTCCACTTT.

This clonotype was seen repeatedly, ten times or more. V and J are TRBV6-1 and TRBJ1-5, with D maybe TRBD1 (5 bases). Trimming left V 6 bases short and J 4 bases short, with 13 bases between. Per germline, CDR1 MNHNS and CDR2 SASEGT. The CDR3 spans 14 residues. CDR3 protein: CASRNGATNQPQHF. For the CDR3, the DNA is TGTGCCAGCAGGAACGGGGCCACTAATCAGCCCCAGCATTTT.

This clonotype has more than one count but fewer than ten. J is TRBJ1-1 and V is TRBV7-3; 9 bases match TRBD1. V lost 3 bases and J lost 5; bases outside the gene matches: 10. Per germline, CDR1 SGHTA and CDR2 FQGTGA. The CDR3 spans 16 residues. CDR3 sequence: CASSLDGGTGPTEAFF. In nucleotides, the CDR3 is TGTGCCAGCAGCTTGGATGGCGGGACAGGGCCAACTGAAGCTTTCTTT.

CDR3 DNA: TGTGCCAGCAGCTTAGAAGTGAGTGGGGGGGGGACCCAGTACTTC. Translated, it gives CASSLEVSGGGTQYF. The rearrangement links TRBV11-2 to TRBJ2-5; 7 nucleotides line up with TRBD2. This CDR3 is built from 15 residues. The J segment lost 7 bases and the V segment lost 0 bases, leaving 8 bases of the junction unmatched. CDR1 is SGHAT, CDR2 FQNNGV, per germline.

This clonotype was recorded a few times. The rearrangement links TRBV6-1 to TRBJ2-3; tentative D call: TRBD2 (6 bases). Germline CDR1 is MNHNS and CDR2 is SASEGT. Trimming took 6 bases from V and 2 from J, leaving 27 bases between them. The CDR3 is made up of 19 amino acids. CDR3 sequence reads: CASRRPPGELARDTDTQYF. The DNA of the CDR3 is TGTGCCAGCAGACGACCCCCTGGTGAACTAGCTCGAGACACAGATACGCAGTATTTT.

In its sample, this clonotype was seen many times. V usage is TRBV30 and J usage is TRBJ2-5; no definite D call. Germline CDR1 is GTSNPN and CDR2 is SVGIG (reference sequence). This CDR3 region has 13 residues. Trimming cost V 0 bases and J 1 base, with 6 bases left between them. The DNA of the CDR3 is TGTGCCTGGAGTGTACGTTCCCAAGAGACCCAGTACTTC. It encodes CAWSVRSQETQYF.

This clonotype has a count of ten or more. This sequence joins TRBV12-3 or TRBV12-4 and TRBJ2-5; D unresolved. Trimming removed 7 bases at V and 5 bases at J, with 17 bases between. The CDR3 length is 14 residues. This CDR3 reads CASNRETQAETQYF. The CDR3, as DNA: TGTGCCAGCAATCGAGAAACTCAAGCGGAGACCCAGTACTTC.